These 24 T cell receptor beta chains share one sample of origin, sequenced in a study of cytomegalovirus exposure and HLA in healthy donors listed by TCRdb under 2017. Library preparation used the immunoSEQ multiplex PCR assay. For the multiplex PCR, a mixture combining 60 forward primers for TCR Vbeta segments and 13 reverse primers for TCR Jbeta segments was used. Not all clones reach the TCRdb copy of this immuneACCESS table, which keeps in-frame sequences only. Checked studies attribute under half of the gap to unresolved V genes and leave the rest unexplained. In this sample the table shows 93,000 or so clones, more than 75% of which occur a single time. Of the sample, around a tenth is held by the ten largest clones. The sequencing sample was made of PBMCs. These receptors came from a woman younger than 35 in good health and CMV-seropositive.

This clone was detected only a few times. The gene calls are TRBV19 and TRBJ1-5; 8 bases are shared with TRBD1. The CDR3 runs 15 residues. The ends lost 5 bases at V and 2 bases at J; junction bases unmatched: 5. The germline CDR1 and CDR2 sequences are LNHDA and SQIVND (reference sequence). Here the CDR3 reads CASSPRGRGNQPQHF. The CDR3 bases are TGTGCCAGTAGTCCCAGGGGGCGAGGCAATCAGCCCCAGCATTTT.

The CDR3 nucleotides read TGTGCCAGCAGCAAGGGGACTACCGGGACAGATACGCAGTATTTT. Its translation: CASSKGTTGTDTQYF. The rearrangement links TRBV9 to TRBJ2-3; 7 nucleotides match TRBD2. Trimming took 4 bases from V and 3 from J; bases not matched to a gene: 8. This CDR3 is built from 15 residues. Germline V gene lookup returns CDR1 SGDLS and CDR2 YYNGEE.

The rearrangement joins TRBV18 to TRBJ2-7; 9 bases fit TRBD1. Trimming cost V 4 bases and J 1 base; bases outside gene matches: 5. The CDR3 is 15 residues long. The germline gives CDR1 KGHSH, CDR2 LQKENI. The CDR3 DNA reads TGTGCCAGCTCACTCGCCGGGACAGGGTCCTACGAGCAGTACTTC. Residues: CASSLAGTGSYEQYF.

This rearrangement joins TRBV5-4 to TRBJ2-1, with D possibly being TRBD1 (5 bases). From germline, CDR1 is SGHNT and CDR2 YYREEE (reference sequence). This CDR3 comprises 14 residues. Trimming shortened V by 2 bases and J by 5 bases, and 11 bases separated the two germline ends. CDR3 in DNA: TGTGCCAGCAGCTTATTTGACAGAAACAATGAGCAGTTCTTC. Amino acids: CASSLFDRNNEQFF.

There are a few counts of this clone. An end of the junction does not agree with germline; a read error may underlie this. J is TRBJ2-5 and V is TRBV6-6; 8 bases map to TRBD2. The J call is in doubt because the DNA end fits TRBJ2-7 better. The CDR3 is made up of 15 amino acids. Germline V gene sequence: CDR1 MNHNY, CDR2 SVGAGI (reference sequence). The CDR3 DNA sequence: TGTGCCAGCAGTCACTCGCGTAGCGGGGAGTACGAGCAGTACTTC. Its translation is CASSHSRSGEYEQYF.

The chain joins TRBV7-2 to TRBJ2-7; no reliable D call. Germline CDR1 reads SGHTA; CDR2 reads FQGNSA. CDR3 length: 10 amino acids. Trimming left V 7 bases short and J 4 bases short, with 5 bases between. The CDR3 protein is CASISYEQYF. For the CDR3, the DNA is TGTGCCAGCATTTCGTACGAGCAGTACTTC.

The J gene is TRBJ1-1, the V gene TRBV9, with TRBD1 matching 8 bases. The V and J ends lost 0 bases and 1 base, in that order; junction bases with no gene match: 5. Per germline, CDR1 SGDLS and CDR2 YYNGEE. The CDR3 sequence is 16 residues long. The CDR3 DNA is TGTGCCAGCAGCGTAGACCCCCAGGGGGCGAACACTGAAGCTTTCTTT. Amino acid sequence: CASSVDPQGANTEAFF.

V gene TRBV4-1 combines with J gene TRBJ1-1; a weak D match, TRBD1 (6 bases). Germline assignment: CDR1 MGHRA and CDR2 YSYEKL. The CDR3 sequence is 16 residues long. The ends were cut back, 2 bases at V and 0 bases at J, with 13 bases in the middle. CDR3 sequence reads: CASSQLLTGMNTEAFF. The CDR3 DNA reads as TGCGCCAGCAGCCAATTACTGACAGGAATGAACACTGAAGCTTTCTTT.

V usage is TRBV27 and J usage is TRBJ1-2; no clear D. There are 14 residues in the CDR3. CDR1 is MNHEY, CDR2 SMNVEV, per germline (reference sequence). V gave up 6 bases and J gave up 5 bases, with 16 bases separating them. For the CDR3, the DNA is TGTGCCAGCAGCCCCCCCGGGATCCGGTATGGCTACACCTTC. It codes for CASSPPGIRYGYTF.

The V and J genes are TRBV18 and TRBJ1-5; TRBD1 aligns across 7 bases. The CDR3 has 15 amino acids. With V trimmed by 6 bases and J by 3 bases, 8 bases remained unmatched. The germline V gene encodes CDR1 KGHSH and CDR2 LQKENI. The CDR3 protein is CASSVGQASNQPQHF. The DNA for the CDR3 is TGTGCCAGCTCTGTTGGACAGGCATCCAATCAGCCCCAGCATTTT.

J is TRBJ2-1 and V is TRBV29-1, with TRBD2 identical over 8 bases. Looked up from germline, CDR1 is SQVTM and CDR2 is ANQGSEA. V was clipped by 6 bases and J by 0 bases; unmatched bases: 4. This CDR3 region has 14 residues. CDR3 in amino acids: CSVPTSGSYNEQFF. The CDR3 nucleotides read TGCAGCGTACCCACTAGCGGCTCCTACAATGAGCAGTTCTTC.

The chain combines TRBV5-1 with TRBJ2-4; 7 nucleotides agree with TRBD1. This CDR3 is 16 amino acids long. Germline CDR1 reads SGHRS; CDR2 reads YFSETQ. Trimming cost V 0 bases and J 7 bases; bases outside gene matches: 10. The CDR3 DNA follows: TGCGCCAGCAGCTTGGGCCCCGGACAGGTGGGGAACATTCAGTACTTC. It is translated as CASSLGPGQVGNIQYF. Using reference TRBV5-1 and TRBJ2-4 for the parts outside the CDR3, the full variable domain is KAGVTQTPRYLIKTRGQQVTLSCSPISGHRSVSWYQQTPGQGLQFLFEYFSETQRNKGNFPGRFSGRQFSNSRSEMNVSTLELGDSALYLCASSLGPGQVGNIQYFGAGTRLSVL.

This rearrangement joins TRBV2 to TRBJ1-4; D is unclear. The CDR3 spans 12 residues. Trimming stripped 3 bases from V and 10 bases from J, with 9 bases between. Germline V gene lookup returns CDR1 SNHLY and CDR2 FYNNEI. The CDR3 DNA reads as TGTGCCAGCAGTGAGAGATCCGCAAAACTGTTTTTT. Translated, it gives CASSERSAKLFF. Supplemented by reference TRBV2 and TRBJ1-4, the full variable domain reads EPEVTQTPSHQVTQMGQEVILRCVPISNHLYFYWYRQILGQKVEFLVSFYNNEISEKSEIFDDQFSVERPDGSNFTLKIRSTKLEDSAMYFCASSERSAKLFFGSGTQLSVL.

The rearrangement links TRBV7-2 to TRBJ2-5, with D perhaps matching TRBD2 (7 bases). CDR1 is SGHTA, CDR2 FQGNSA, per germline. The length of the CDR3 is 15 residues. Trimming cost V 5 bases and J 4 bases, with 17 bases left between them. The CDR3 nucleotides read TGTGCCAGCAGCAGTCAAGTAGGGGGGGGAGAGACCCAGTACTTC. Its translation: CASSSQVGGGETQYF.

The chain carries TRBV25-1 and TRBJ2-3; 12 nucleotides align to TRBD2. The trim removed 4 bases at V and 0 bases at J, leaving 8 bases unmatched. Germline CDR1 MGHDK, CDR2 SYGVNS. The CDR3 totals 18 residues. This CDR3 is CASSARSGTSGSTDTQYF. Written as DNA, the CDR3 is TGTGCCAGCAGTGCCCGTTCCGGGACTAGCGGGAGCACAGATACGCAGTATTTT.

In its sample, this clone was seen a few times. The chain is built from TRBV7-9 and TRBJ1-1; 7 nucleotides match TRBD1. Germline CDR1 reads SEHNR; CDR2 reads FQNEAQ (reference sequence). V gave up 6 bases and J gave up 6 bases; unmatched junction bases: 1. The CDR3 spans 11 residues. The CDR3 sequence: CASSDRAEAFF. In DNA, the CDR3 is TGTGCCAGCAGTGACAGGGCTGAAGCTTTCTTT.

As DNA, the CDR3 is TGTGCCAGCAGATCTAGCGGGGGTTACGAGCAGTACTTC. This sequence encodes CASRSSGGYEQYF. The chain is built from TRBV5-5 and TRBJ2-7; 10 bases are shared with TRBD2. V was clipped by 5 bases and J by 4 bases; unmatched bases: 3. Per the germline V gene, CDR1 is SGHKS and CDR2 is YYEKEE (reference sequence). CDR3 length: 13 amino acids.

Only one count was recorded for this clone. The V gene is TRBV7-9, the J gene TRBJ2-7, with TRBD2 matching 7 bases. The length of the CDR3 is 15 residues. The junction had 8 bases not matched to a gene; V was cut back by 6 bases and J by 0 bases. The germline CDR1 and CDR2 sequences are SEHNR and FQNEAQ (reference sequence). DNA of the CDR3: TGTGCCAGCAGAGTAAATAGCGGGCACTCCTACGAGCAGTACTTC. Protein sequence: CASRVNSGHSYEQYF.

The chain joins TRBV18 to TRBJ1-1, with D uncertain. CDR1 is KGHSH and CDR2 is LQKENI in the germline V gene. The germline V and J ends were trimmed by 1 base and 4 bases, with 4 bases remaining between them. This CDR3 is built from 12 residues. Here the CDR3 reads CASSPQSTEAFF. The CDR3 DNA sequence: TGTGCCAGCTCACCACAGAGCACTGAAGCTTTCTTT.

In the case of this clone: At the DNA level, this CDR3 is encoded by other sequences in the same sample as well. This chain connects TRBV7-8 to TRBJ2-7, with D perhaps matching TRBD2 (6 bases). Germline V gene sequence: CDR1 SGHVS, CDR2 FQNEAQ. The CDR3 is 14 residues long. Between the trimmed V and J ends, which lost 3 bases and 0 bases, there was a span of 9 bases. This CDR3 is CASSFGGSSYEQYF. The CDR3 coding sequence is TGTGCCAGCAGCTTTGGGGGGTCCTCCTACGAGCAGTACTTC.

The chain recombines TRBV6-4 with TRBJ1-1; no definite D call. Per the germline V gene, CDR1 is MRHNA and CDR2 is SNTAGT. Between the trimmed V and J ends, which lost 5 bases and 4 bases, there was a span of 14 bases. CDR3 length: 14 residues. The CDR3: CASSSAPGGTEAFF. The CDR3 DNA sequence: TGTGCCAGCAGTAGCGCACCGGGAGGCACTGAAGCTTTCTTT.

The chain uses TRBV5-1 and TRBJ2-7; a possible D gene is TRBD1 (6 bases). The CDR3 totals 17 residues. With 6 bases removed from V and 0 bases from J, the gap between germline ends came to 22 bases. Looked up from germline, CDR1 is SGHRS and CDR2 is YFSETQ. The CDR3 sequence is CASNTWGAADSSYEQYF. The CDR3 region has the DNA TGCGCCAGCAATACCTGGGGTGCGGCGGACAGCTCCTACGAGCAGTACTTC.

The chain has TRBV7-3 and TRBJ2-1; perhaps TRBD2 as D (5 bases). The CDR3 covers 13 residues. The V gene's germline CDR1 is SGHTA and CDR2 FQGTGA. The V end was cut by 3 bases, the J end by 6 bases, with 9 bases between. The CDR3 sequence: CASSFGRANEQFF. In DNA, the CDR3 is TGTGCCAGCAGCTTCGGGCGGGCCAATGAGCAGTTCTTC.

V usage is TRBV2 and J usage is TRBJ2-7; 7 bases match TRBD1. Germline V gene sequence: CDR1 SNHLY, CDR2 FYNNEI. CDR3 length equals 12 residues. V lost 8 bases and J lost 3; bases outside the gene matches: 4. For the CDR3, the DNA is TGTGCCAGCCAGACAGGGATCTACGAGCAGTACTTC. This translates into CASQTGIYEQYF.